Listed here is a single TCR beta chain. The CDR3 extends over 15 amino acids. Per germline, CDR1 MNHEY and CDR2 SVGEGT. A second PCR, run for roughly 7 to 11 cycles, used a sample-barcoded 5' primer plus a J-beta primer mix. TCRdb analysed the 5' RACE reads with MiXCR anew, one entry per CDR3 protein. This sample has approximately 820,000 distinct CDR3 sequences; under 45% occur once, and the top ten carry nearly 20%. This sample is drawn from a study of blood T cells in healthy people across ages. Investigators took approximately 9.4 milliliters of peripheral blood from every donor. The sequencing input was blood. The TCR comes from a man between 60 and 75 years old in good health. The genes are TRBV6-2 or TRBV6-3 and TRBJ2-4, with 9 bases matching TRBD1. The end of the DNA is better explained by TRBJ2-7, so the J call may be wrong. CDR3 region: CASSPGTGRSYEQYF. The CDR3 coding sequence is TGTGCCAGCAGTCCCGGGACAGGGCGTTCCTACGAGCAGTACTTC.